This T cell receptor beta chain was observed in a study of T cell responses to AZD1222 COVID-19 vaccine. Study-wide background: Researchers grouped second doses given at about 4 or about 12 weeks into one pool.

Produced via immunoSEQ multiplex PCR; TCRdb's table is partial and in-frame only. The sample carries fewer than 130,000 clones, about 87% recorded once. CDR3 length equals 12 residues. J gave up 2 bases and V 8 bases, and 3 bases lay outside the gene matches. Germline lookup yields CDR1 MDHEN and CDR2 SYDVKM. Findings of the study overall: Unmutated regions of variants are reportedly targeted by nearly half of spike-specific TCRs. Clonal diversity may have been underestimated in mostly white British donors. CD4 TCRs associated with vaccination spanned spike, dominating at 160-218 and 743-854.

A remark on this clone: Its antigen is unidentified.

The chain couples TRBV28 to TRBJ2-7, with 7 bases matching TRBD2. The starting material was peripheral blood, obtained on day 0 of AZD1222 vaccination. The sequence was obtained from an adult in good health. The CDR3 reads CASSSGPYEQYF. CDR3 in DNA: TGTGCCAGCTCTAGCGGACCCTACGAGCAGTACTTC.